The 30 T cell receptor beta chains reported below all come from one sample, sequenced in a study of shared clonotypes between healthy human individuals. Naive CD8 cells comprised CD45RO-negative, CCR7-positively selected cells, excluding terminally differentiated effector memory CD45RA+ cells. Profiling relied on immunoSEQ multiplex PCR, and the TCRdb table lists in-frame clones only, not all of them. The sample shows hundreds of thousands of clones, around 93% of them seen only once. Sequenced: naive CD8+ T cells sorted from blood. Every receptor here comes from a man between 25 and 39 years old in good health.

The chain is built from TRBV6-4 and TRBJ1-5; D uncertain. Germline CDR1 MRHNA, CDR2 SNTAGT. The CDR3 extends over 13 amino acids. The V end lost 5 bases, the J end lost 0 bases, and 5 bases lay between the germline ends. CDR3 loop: CASSRDSNQPQHF. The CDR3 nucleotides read TGTGCCAGCAGTCGGGATAGCAATCAGCCCCAGCATTTT.

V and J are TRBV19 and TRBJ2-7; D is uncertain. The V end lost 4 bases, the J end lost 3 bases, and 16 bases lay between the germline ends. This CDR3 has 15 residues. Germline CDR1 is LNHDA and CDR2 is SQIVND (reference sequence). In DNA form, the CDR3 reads TGTGCCAGTAGTAACACCTGGAACTCCTACTACGAGCAGTACTTC. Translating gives CASSNTWNSYYEQYF.

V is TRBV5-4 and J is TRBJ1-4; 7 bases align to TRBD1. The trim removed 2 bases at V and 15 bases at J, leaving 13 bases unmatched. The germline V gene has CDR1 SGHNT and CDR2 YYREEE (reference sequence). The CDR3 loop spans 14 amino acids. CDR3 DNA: TGTGCCAGCAGCTTAGGGGGCAGGCCCCAAGAATTGTTTTTT. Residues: CASSLGGRPQELFF.

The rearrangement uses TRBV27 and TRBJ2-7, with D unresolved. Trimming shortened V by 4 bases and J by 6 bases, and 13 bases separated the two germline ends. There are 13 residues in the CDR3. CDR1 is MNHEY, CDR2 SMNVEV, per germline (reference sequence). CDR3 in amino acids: CASSWKALGEQYF. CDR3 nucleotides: TGTGCCAGCAGTTGGAAAGCGCTGGGCGAGCAGTACTTC.

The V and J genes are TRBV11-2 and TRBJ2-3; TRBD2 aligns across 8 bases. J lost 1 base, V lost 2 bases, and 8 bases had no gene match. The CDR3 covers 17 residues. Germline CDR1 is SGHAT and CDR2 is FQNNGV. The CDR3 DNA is TGTGCCAGCAGCTTAATCGCGGGAGGCCGCGGCACAGATACGCAGTATTTT. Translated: CASSLIAGGRGTDTQYF.

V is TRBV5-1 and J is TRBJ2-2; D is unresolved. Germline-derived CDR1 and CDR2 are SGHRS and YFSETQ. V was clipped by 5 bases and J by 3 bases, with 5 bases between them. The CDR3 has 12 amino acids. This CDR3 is CASRQDTGELFF. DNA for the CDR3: TGCGCCAGCAGGCAGGACACCGGGGAGCTGTTTTTT. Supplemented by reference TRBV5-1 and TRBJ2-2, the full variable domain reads KAGVTQTPRYLIKTRGQQVTLSCSPISGHRSVSWYQQTPGQGLQFLFEYFSETQRNKGNFPGRFSGRQFSNSRSEMNVSTLELGDSALYLCASRQDTGELFFGEGSRLTVL.

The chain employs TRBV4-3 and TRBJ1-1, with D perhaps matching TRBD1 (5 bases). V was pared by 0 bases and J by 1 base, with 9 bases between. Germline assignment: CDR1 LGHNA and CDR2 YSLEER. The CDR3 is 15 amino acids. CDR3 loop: CASSQEAGPNTEAFF. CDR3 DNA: TGCGCCAGCAGCCAAGAGGCAGGGCCGAACACTGAAGCTTTCTTT.

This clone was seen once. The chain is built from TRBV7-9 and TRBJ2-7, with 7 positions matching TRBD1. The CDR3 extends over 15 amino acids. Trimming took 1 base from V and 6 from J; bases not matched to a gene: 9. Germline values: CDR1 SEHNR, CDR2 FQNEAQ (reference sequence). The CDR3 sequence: CASSLVGTEYSEQYF. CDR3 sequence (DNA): TGTGCCAGCAGCTTAGTCGGGACAGAGTACAGCGAGCAGTACTTC.

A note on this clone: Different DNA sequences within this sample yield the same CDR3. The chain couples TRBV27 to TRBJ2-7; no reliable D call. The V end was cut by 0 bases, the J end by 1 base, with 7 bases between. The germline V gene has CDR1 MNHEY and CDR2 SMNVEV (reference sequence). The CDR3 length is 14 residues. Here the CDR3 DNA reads TGTGCCAGCAGTTTATCGTTGGCATCCTACGAGCAGTACTTC. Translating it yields CASSLSLASYEQYF.

CDR3 amino acids: CASSLWNWDRDHNEQFF. In nucleotides, the CDR3 is TGTGCCAGCAGTTTATGGAACTGGGACAGGGACCACAATGAGCAGTTCTTC. V gene TRBV28 combines with J gene TRBJ2-1, with TRBD1 matching 9 bases. CDR3 length: 17 amino acids. Germline CDR1 reads MDHEN; CDR2 reads SYDVKM. Trimming removed 0 bases from V and 5 bases from J; junction bases left unmatched: 8.

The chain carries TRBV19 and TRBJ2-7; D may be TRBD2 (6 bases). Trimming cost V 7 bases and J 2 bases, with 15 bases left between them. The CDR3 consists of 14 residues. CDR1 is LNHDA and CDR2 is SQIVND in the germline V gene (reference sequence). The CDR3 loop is CASKRLPGAYEQYF. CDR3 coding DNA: TGTGCCAGTAAGCGGTTACCGGGGGCCTACGAGCAGTACTTC.

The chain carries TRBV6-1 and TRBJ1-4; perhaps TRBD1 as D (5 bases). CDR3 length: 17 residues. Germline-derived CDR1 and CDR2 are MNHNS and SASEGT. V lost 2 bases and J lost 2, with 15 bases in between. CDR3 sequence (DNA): TGTGCCAGCAGTGAATTGGGGCAGCCCGCCACTAATGAAAAACTGTTTTTT. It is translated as CASSELGQPATNEKLFF.

Here the CDR3 DNA reads TGCGCCAGCAGCCAAACCCCAGGACTAGCGGGGTCCTACGAGCAGTACTTC. Protein: CASSQTPGLAGSYEQYF. V gene TRBV4-3 combines with J gene TRBJ2-7, with 12 nucleotides matching TRBD2. Germline-derived CDR1 and CDR2 are LGHNA and YSLEER. This CDR3 has 17 residues. V dropped 2 bases and J dropped 1; count of bases not matched to a gene: 6.

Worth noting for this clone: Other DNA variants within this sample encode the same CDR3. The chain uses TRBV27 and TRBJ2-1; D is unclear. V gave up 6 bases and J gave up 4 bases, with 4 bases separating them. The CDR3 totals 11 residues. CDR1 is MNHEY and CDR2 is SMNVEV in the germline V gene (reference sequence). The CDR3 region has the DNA TGTGCCAGCAGCCGGTACAATGAGCAGTTCTTC. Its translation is CASSRYNEQFF.

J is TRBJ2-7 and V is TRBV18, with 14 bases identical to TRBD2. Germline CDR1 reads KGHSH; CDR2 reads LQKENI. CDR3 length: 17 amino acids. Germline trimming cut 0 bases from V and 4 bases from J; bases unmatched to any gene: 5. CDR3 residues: CASSPPGLAGDPYEQYF. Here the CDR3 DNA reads TGTGCCAGCTCACCACCGGGACTAGCGGGAGATCCATACGAGCAGTACTTC.

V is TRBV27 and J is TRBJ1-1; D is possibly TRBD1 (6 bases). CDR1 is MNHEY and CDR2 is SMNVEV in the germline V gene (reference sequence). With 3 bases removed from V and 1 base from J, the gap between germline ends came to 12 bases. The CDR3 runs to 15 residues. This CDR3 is CASSLGPGENTEAFF. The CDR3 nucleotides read TGTGCCAGCAGTTTGGGTCCAGGGGAGAACACTGAAGCTTTCTTT.

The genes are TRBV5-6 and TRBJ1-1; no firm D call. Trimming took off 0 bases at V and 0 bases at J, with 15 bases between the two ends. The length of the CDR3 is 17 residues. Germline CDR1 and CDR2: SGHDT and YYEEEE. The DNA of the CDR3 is TGTGCCAGCAGCTTGGCCTGGGCTCGGGGAGTGAACACTGAAGCTTTCTTT. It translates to CASSLAWARGVNTEAFF.

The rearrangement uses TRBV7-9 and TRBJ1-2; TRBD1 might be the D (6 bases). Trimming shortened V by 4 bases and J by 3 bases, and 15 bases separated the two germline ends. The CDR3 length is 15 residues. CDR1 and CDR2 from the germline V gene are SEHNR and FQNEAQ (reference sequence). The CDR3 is CASSYREPLDYGYTF. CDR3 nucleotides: TGTGCCAGCAGCTACAGGGAGCCCCTTGACTATGGCTACACCTTC.

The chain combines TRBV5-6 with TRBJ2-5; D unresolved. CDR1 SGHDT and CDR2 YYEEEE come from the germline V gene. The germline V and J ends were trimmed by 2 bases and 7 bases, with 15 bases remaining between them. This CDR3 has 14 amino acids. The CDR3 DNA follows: TGTGCCAGCAGCTTTTTCAGTTTAACGTCGACCCAGTACTTC. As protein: CASSFFSLTSTQYF.

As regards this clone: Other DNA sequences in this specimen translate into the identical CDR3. CDR3 nucleotides: TGTGCCAGCAGCTTAGAGGGGGGCGTAAACACTGAAGCTTTCTTT. Its translation: CASSLEGGVNTEAFF. The rearrangement uses TRBV11-2 and TRBJ1-1; perhaps TRBD1 as D (6 bases). V was clipped by 0 bases and J by 2 bases, with 10 bases between them. The germline V gene has CDR1 SGHAT and CDR2 FQNNGV. CDR3 length equals 15 residues.

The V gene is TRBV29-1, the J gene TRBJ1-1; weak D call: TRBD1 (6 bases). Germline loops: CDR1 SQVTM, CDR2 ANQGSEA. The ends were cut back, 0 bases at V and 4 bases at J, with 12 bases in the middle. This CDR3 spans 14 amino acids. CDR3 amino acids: CSVEDNRAATEAFF. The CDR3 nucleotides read TGCAGCGTTGAAGATAACAGGGCTGCCACTGAAGCTTTCTTT.

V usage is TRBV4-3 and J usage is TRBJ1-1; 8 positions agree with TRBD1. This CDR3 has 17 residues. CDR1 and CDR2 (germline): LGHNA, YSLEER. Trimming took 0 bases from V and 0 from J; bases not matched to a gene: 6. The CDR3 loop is CASSQDYRGRVNTEAFF. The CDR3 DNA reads TGCGCCAGCAGCCAAGATTACAGGGGGAGAGTGAACACTGAAGCTTTCTTT.

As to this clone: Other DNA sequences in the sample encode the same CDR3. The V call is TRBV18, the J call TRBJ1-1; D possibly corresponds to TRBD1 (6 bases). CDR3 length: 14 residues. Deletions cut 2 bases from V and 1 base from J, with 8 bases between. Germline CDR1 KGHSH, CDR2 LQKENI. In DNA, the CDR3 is TGTGCCAGCTCACCATCAGGGGAGAACACTGAAGCTTTCTTT. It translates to CASSPSGENTEAFF. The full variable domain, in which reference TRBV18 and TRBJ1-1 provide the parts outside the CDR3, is NAGVMQNPRHLVRRRGQEARLRCSPMKGHSHVYWYRQLPEEGLKFMVYLQKENIIDESGMPKERFSAEFPKEGPSILRIQQVVRGDSAAYFCASSPSGENTEAFFGQGTRLTVV.

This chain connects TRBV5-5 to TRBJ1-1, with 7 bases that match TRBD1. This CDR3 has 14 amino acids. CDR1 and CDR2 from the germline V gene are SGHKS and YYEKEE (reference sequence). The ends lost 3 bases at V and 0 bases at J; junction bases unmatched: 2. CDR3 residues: CASSSTGLNTEAFF. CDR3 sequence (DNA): TGTGCCAGCAGCTCGACAGGGTTGAACACTGAAGCTTTCTTT.

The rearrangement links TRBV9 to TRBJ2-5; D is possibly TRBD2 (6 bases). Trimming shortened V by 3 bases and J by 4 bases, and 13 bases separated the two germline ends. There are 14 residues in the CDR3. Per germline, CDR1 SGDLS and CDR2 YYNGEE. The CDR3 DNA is TGTGCCAGCAGCGCCTCTAGCGCATTAGAGACCCAGTACTTC. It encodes CASSASSALETQYF.

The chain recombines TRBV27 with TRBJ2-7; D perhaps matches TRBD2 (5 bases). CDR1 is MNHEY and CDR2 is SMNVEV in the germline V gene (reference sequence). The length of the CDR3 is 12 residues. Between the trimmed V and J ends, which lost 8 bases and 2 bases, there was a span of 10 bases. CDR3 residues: CASGLVAYEQYF. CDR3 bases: TGTGCCAGCGGACTGGTAGCCTACGAGCAGTACTTC.

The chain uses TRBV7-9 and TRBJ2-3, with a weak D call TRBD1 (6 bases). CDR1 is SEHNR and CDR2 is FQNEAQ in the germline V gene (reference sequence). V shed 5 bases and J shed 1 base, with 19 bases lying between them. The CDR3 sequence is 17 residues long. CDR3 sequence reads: CASSVPNRETGTDTQYF. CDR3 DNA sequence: TGTGCCAGCAGCGTACCGAACAGGGAAACTGGCACAGATACGCAGTATTTT.

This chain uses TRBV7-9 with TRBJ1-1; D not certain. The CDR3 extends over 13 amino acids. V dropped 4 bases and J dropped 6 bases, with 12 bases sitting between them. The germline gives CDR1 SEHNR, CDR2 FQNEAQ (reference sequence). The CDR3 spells CASSSGSPSEAFF. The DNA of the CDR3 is TGTGCCAGCAGCTCGGGCAGTCCCTCTGAAGCTTTCTTT.

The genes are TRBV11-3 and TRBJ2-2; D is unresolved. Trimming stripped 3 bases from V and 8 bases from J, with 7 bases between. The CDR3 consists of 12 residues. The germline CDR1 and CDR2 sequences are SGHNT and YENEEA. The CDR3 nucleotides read TGTGCCAGCAGCTTTTCACTAGGGGAGCTGTTTTTT. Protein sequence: CASSFSLGELFF. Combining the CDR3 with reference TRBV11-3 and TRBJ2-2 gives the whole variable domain EAGVVQSPRYKIIEKKQPVAFWCNPISGHNTLYWYLQNLGQGPELLIRYENEEAVDDSQLPKDRFSAERLKGVDSTLKIQPAELGDSAVYLCASSFSLGELFFGEGSRLTVL.

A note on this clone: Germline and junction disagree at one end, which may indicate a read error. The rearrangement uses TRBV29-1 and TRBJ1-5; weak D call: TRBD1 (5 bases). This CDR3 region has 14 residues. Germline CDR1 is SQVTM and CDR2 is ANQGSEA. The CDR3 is CSVEVAGSNQPQHF. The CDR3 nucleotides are TGCAGCGTCGAAGTGGCAGGGAGCAATCAGCCCCAGCATTTT.